This TCR beta chain was found in a study of patients and donors after allogeneic stem cell transplantation. Using its own MiXCR run on the RT-PCR reads, TCRdb lists one record per CDR3 protein. This table has hundreds of thousands of distinct CDR3 sequences, 15% to 20% appearing once. V dropped 3 bases and J dropped 5 bases, with 10 bases sitting between them. This CDR3 has 13 residues. Germline loops: CDR1 KGHDR, CDR2 SFDVKD. This clonotype occurred a few times. The J gene is TRBJ2-7, the V gene TRBV24-1; tentative D call: TRBD1 (6 bases). The TCR sequence derives from a human donor who was either an allogeneic HSCT recipient or a stem cell or donor lymphocyte infusion donor (not recorded which). It is not recorded whose cells these are; they may come from a transplant donor. The source material was blood, either unsorted or a sorted T cell fraction (not recorded which). CDR3 protein: CATSDRRGDEQYF. Here the CDR3 DNA reads TGTGCCACCAGTGATCGCAGGGGTGACGAGCAGTACTTC.